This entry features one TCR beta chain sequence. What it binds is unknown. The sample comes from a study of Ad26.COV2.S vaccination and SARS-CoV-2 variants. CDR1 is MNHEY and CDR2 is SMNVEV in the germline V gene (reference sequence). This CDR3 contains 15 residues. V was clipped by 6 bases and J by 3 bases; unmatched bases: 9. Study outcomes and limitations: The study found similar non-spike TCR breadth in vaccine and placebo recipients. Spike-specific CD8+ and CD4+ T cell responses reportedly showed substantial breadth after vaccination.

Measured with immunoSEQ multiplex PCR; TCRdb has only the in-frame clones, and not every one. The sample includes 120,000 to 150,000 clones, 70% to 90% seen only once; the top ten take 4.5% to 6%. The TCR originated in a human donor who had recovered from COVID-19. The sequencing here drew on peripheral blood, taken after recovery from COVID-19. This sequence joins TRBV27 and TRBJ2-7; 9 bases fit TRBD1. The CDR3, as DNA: TGTGCCAGCAGACTAGGTCCGGGACAGGGCTACGAGCAGTACTTC. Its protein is CASRLGPGQGYEQYF.